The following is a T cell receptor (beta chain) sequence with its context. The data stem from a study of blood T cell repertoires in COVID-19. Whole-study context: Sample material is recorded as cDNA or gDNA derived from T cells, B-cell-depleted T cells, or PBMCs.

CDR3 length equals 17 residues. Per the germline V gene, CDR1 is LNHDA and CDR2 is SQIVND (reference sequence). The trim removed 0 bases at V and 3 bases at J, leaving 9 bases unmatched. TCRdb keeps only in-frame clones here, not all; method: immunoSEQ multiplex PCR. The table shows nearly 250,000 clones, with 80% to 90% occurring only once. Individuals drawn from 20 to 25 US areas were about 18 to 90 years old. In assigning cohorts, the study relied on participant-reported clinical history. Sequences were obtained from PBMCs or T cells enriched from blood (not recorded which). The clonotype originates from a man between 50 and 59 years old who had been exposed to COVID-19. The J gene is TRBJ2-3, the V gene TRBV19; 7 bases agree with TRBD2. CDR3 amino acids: CASSIDPAGMGTDTQYF. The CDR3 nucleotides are TGTGCCAGTAGTATAGATCCAGCGGGAATGGGAACAGATACGCAGTATTTT.